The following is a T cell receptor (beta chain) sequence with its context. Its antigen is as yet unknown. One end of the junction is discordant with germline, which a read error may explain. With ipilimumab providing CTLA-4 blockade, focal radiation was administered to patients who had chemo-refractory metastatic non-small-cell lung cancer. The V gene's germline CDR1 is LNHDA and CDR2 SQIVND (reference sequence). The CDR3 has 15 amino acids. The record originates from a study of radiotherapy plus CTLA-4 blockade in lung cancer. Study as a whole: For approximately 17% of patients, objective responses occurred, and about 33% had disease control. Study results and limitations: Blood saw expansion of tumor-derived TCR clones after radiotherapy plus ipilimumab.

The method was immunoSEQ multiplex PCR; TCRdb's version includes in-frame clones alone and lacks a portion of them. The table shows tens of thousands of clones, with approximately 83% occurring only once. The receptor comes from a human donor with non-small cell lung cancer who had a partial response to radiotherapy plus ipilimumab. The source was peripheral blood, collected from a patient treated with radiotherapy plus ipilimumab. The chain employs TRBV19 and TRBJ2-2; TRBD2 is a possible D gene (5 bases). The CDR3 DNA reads TGTGCCAGTAGTAGGCTAGCCACAAACATCGGGGAGCTGTTTTTT. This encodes CASSRLATNIGELFF.